The 20 T cell receptor beta chains below were found in one sample sequenced in a study of siplizumab effects on memory and regulatory T cells. Assay: immunoSEQ multiplex PCR; the TCRdb copy retains only in-frame clones and omits some. The data hold about 100,000 clones, with around 93% observed a single time. The sample comprised non-Treg CD4+ T cells sorted from blood. These receptors were taken from a human donor in good health.

The chain joins TRBV7-9 to TRBJ1-2; D perhaps matches TRBD1 (6 bases). The CDR3 is 16 amino acids. V was trimmed by 2 bases and J by 1 base, leaving 14 bases between them. CDR1 is SEHNR and CDR2 is FQNEAQ in the germline V gene (reference sequence). The CDR3, as DNA: TGTGCCAGCAGCTTAATAGGGACACCCGGTAACTATGGCTACACCTTC. This gives the protein CASSLIGTPGNYGYTF.

The chain uses TRBV9 and TRBJ2-2; 9 positions agree with TRBD2. J lost 7 bases, V lost 4 bases, and 5 bases had no gene match. The V gene's germline CDR1 is SGDLS and CDR2 YYNGEE. The CDR3 runs 14 residues. DNA of the CDR3: TGTGCCAGCAGCCCTATAGCGGGAGTCGGGGAGCTGTTTTTT. Its translation: CASSPIAGVGELFF.

V is TRBV6-6 and J is TRBJ2-7; D tentatively fits TRBD1 or TRBD2 (5 bases each). Per germline, CDR1 MNHNY and CDR2 SVGAGI (reference sequence). With 2 bases removed from V and 0 bases from J, the gap between germline ends came to 8 bases. The CDR3 has 14 amino acids. The CDR3 is CASSYGTNSYEQYF. The CDR3 DNA reads TGTGCCAGCAGTTACGGGACCAACTCCTACGAGCAGTACTTC.

The genes are TRBV15 and TRBJ2-1, with 11 bases matching TRBD2. The CDR3 covers 18 residues. V was pared by 2 bases and J by 3 bases, with 9 bases of the junction left unmatched. CDR1 and CDR2 (germline): LNHNV, YYDKDF (reference sequence). The CDR3 region has the DNA TGTGCCACCAGCAGATTTGGAACACTAGCGGGAGACTACAATGAGCAGTTCTTC. Protein product: CATSRFGTLAGDYNEQFF.

The chain joins TRBV18 to TRBJ2-7; 9 bases match TRBD2. The CDR3 is 16 amino acids. J was trimmed by 4 bases and V by 6 bases; bases with no gene match: 13. Per germline, CDR1 KGHSH and CDR2 LQKENI. The CDR3 is CASSIRSAGGVYEQYF. CDR3 in DNA: TGTGCCAGCTCTATCCGGTCGGCGGGAGGGGTGTACGAGCAGTACTTC.

J is TRBJ2-3 and V is TRBV6-6; possibly TRBD2 for D (6 bases). CDR3 length: 15 residues. Germline CDR1 MNHNY, CDR2 SVGAGI (reference sequence). Deletions cut 6 bases from V and 6 bases from J, with 19 bases between. CDR3 region: CASRAQDRGWDTQYF. The DNA for the CDR3 is TGTGCCAGCAGGGCCCAAGATCGGGGGTGGGATACGCAGTATTTT.

The chain is built from TRBV10-2 and TRBJ1-1, with D hard to call. CDR3 length: 13 amino acids. Germline V gives CDR1 WSHSY, CDR2 SAAADI. The V gene lost 2 bases and the J gene lost 4 bases, with 8 bases spanning the gap. CDR3 sequence reads: CASSETFSTEAFF. CDR3 bases: TGCGCCAGCAGTGAGACCTTTAGCACTGAAGCTTTCTTT.

V gene TRBV5-1 combines with J gene TRBJ2-6; no definite D call. Germline V gene lookup returns CDR1 SGHRS and CDR2 YFSETQ. The V and J ends lost 5 bases and 1 base respectively, with 4 bases between them. The CDR3 length is 13 residues. CDR3 coding DNA: TGCGCCAGCAGAAATTCTGGGGCCAACGTCCTGACTTTC. This codes for CASRNSGANVLTF. The full variable domain, completed using reference TRBV5-1 and TRBJ2-6, is KAGVTQTPRYLIKTRGQQVTLSCSPISGHRSVSWYQQTPGQGLQFLFEYFSETQRNKGNFPGRFSGRQFSNSRSEMNVSTLELGDSALYLCASRNSGANVLTFGAGSRLTVL.

V is TRBV18 and J is TRBJ2-1; perhaps TRBD1 as D (5 bases). CDR3 length: 15 residues. Germline loops: CDR1 KGHSH, CDR2 LQKENI. The V end was cut by 4 bases, the J end by 0 bases, with 10 bases between. CDR3 sequence (DNA): TGTGCCAGCTCACTAGACAGAGGCTCCTACAATGAGCAGTTCTTC. It specifies CASSLDRGSYNEQFF.

This rearrangement joins TRBV28 to TRBJ2-1, with 8 positions matching TRBD2. The CDR3 totals 15 residues. Looked up from germline, CDR1 is MDHEN and CDR2 is SYDVKM. The junction had 7 bases not matched to a gene; V was cut back by 5 bases and J by 4 bases. In DNA, the CDR3 is TGTGCCAGCAGTGGAGCGGGAGCCCCATACAATGAGCAGTTCTTC. The encoded protein is CASSGAGAPYNEQFF.

This clone turned up a few times. The rearrangement joins TRBV7-3 to TRBJ1-1, with no clear D. This CDR3 has 12 amino acids. The germline V gene has CDR1 SGHTA and CDR2 FQGTGA. V shed 5 bases and J shed 8 bases, with 12 bases lying between them. CDR3 in amino acids: CASSTDGREAFF. CDR3 DNA sequence: TGTGCCAGCAGCACGGACGGTAGGGAAGCTTTCTTT.

The rearrangement links TRBV28 to TRBJ2-7; D is undetermined. Germline-derived CDR1 and CDR2 are MDHEN and SYDVKM. The V end was cut by 1 base, the J end by 2 bases, with 9 bases between. CDR3 length equals 14 residues. The CDR3 is CASSLLPETYEQYF. As DNA, the CDR3 is TGTGCCAGCAGTTTATTACCGGAGACCTACGAGCAGTACTTC.

The chain carries TRBV28 and TRBJ1-5, with 9 bases aligning to TRBD1. Germline V lookup: CDR1 MDHEN, CDR2 SYDVKM. Germline trimming cut 2 bases from V and 2 bases from J; bases unmatched to any gene: 1. The CDR3 runs to 15 residues. CDR3 sequence: CASSLDRGGNQPQHF. The DNA of the CDR3 is TGTGCCAGCAGTTTAGACAGGGGGGGCAATCAGCCCCAGCATTTT.

Only one count was recorded for this clone. This chain uses TRBV28 with TRBJ2-5; TRBD1 aligns across 10 bases. The trim removed 5 bases at V and 7 bases at J, leaving 4 bases unmatched. The CDR3 sequence is 13 residues long. Germline values: CDR1 MDHEN, CDR2 SYDVKM. CDR3 sequence (DNA): TGTGCCAGCAGTCCCGGACAGGGGGGGACCCAGTACTTC. It codes for CASSPGQGGTQYF. The complete variable domain, with remaining parts taken from reference TRBV28 and TRBJ2-5, reads DVKVTQSSRYLVKRTGEKVFLECVQDMDHENMFWYRQDPGLGLRLIYFSYDVKMKEKGDIPEGYSVSREKKERFSLILESASTNQTSMYLCASSPGQGGTQYFGPGTRLLVL.

This CDR3 reads CASTRLRVYHEQYF. As DNA, the CDR3 is TGTGCCAGCACCAGGCTTAGGGTGTACCACGAGCAGTACTTC. The V gene is TRBV19, the J gene TRBJ2-5, with D unclear. The DNA end is more similar to TRBJ2-7, so the J call may be wrong. The CDR3 totals 14 residues. Germline CDR1 LNHDA, CDR2 SQIVND (reference sequence).

This clone showed up just once. The rearrangement links TRBV10-3 to TRBJ1-1, with D hard to call. The length of the CDR3 is 13 residues. V was cut by 3 bases and J by 0 bases, with 5 bases left in between. CDR1 is ENHRY and CDR2 is SYGVKD in the germline V gene. The CDR3 DNA reads TGTGCCATCAGTGAAGGACTGAACACTGAAGCTTTCTTT. Residues: CAISEGLNTEAFF.

Comment on this clone: One end of the junction varies from germline; a read error may be responsible. This sequence joins TRBV11-2 and TRBJ2-4, with 10 bases aligning to TRBD2. The CDR3 totals 17 residues. Germline CDR1 is SGHAT and CDR2 is FQNNGV. This CDR3 is CASTLGTSVFAKNIQYF. CDR3 coding DNA: TGTGCCAGCACCTTAGGGACTAGCGTATTCGCCAAAAACATTCAGTACTTC. Filled out from reference TRBV11-2 and TRBJ2-4, the complete variable domain reads EAGVAQSPRYKIIEKRQSVAFWCNPISGHATLYWYQQILGQGPKLLIQFQNNGVVDDSQLPKDRFSAERLKGVDSTLKIQPAKLEDSAVYLCASTLGTSVFAKNIQYFGAGTRLSVL.

In its sample, this clone was seen a few times. The rearrangement joins TRBV29-1 to TRBJ1-1; TRBD1 agrees at 7 bases. Germline CDR1 and CDR2: SQVTM and ANQGSEA. The V gene end was trimmed by 7 bases and the J gene end by 4 bases; junction bases not matched to a gene: 12. This CDR3 region has 14 residues. The CDR3 loop is CSAGKGGKVTEAFF. The CDR3 coding sequence is TGCAGCGCCGGTAAAGGGGGCAAAGTCACTGAAGCTTTCTTT.

The chain carries TRBV6-5 and TRBJ2-2; D is undetermined. Germline loops: CDR1 MNHEY, CDR2 SVGAGI. The CDR3 runs 13 residues. Trimming shortened V by 6 bases and J by 1 base, and 6 bases separated the two germline ends. CDR3 residues: CASRDGNTGELFF. The CDR3 DNA follows: TGTGCCAGCAGGGACGGGAACACCGGGGAGCTGTTTTTT.

This chain links TRBV6-4 with TRBJ2-5; D gene ambiguous. Looked up from germline, CDR1 is MRHNA and CDR2 is SNTAGT. Between the trimmed V and J ends, which lost 10 bases and 1 base, there was a span of 13 bases. The CDR3 spans 13 residues. The DNA for the CDR3 is TGTGCCAACCCTAGAGTAGTCCAAGAGACCCAGTACTTC. This gives the protein CANPRVVQETQYF.